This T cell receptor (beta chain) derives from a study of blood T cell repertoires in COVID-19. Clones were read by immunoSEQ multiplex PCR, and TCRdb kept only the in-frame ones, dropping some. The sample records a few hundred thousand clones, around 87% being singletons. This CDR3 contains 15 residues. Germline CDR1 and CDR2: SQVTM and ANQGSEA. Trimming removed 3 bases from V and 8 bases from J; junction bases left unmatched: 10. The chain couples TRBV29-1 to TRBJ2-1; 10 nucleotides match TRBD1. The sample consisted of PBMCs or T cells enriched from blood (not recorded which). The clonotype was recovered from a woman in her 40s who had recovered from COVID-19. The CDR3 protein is CSVEIRDRGFYEQFF. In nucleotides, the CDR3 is TGCAGCGTTGAGATCCGGGACAGGGGTTTTTATGAGCAGTTCTTC.